This T cell receptor beta chain was recorded in a study of cytomegalovirus exposure and HLA in healthy donors. The PCR was carried out with 60 Vbeta primers and 13 Jbeta primers. In the original analysis: As a later analysis found, there were approximately 80 million unique TCR beta chains, of which about 10 million were shared. Sequencing used immunoSEQ multiplex PCR; TCRdb keeps in-frame clones, though not all of them. V and J calls plus clone size are reproduced from that table; the DNA served to infer D and trimming. The data hold about 64,000 clones, with roughly 80% observed a single time. While unrecorded immune exposures were likely, the donors were nominally healthy when sampled. The CDR3 is 15 residues long. CDR1 MNHEY and CDR2 SVGAGI come from the germline V gene. J lost 1 base, V lost 2 bases, and 0 bases had no gene match.

The receptor was derived from a male donor in good health and CMV-seropositive. Source material: PBMCs. The chain has TRBV6-5 and TRBJ2-3; 10 nucleotides agree with TRBD2. The CDR3 here is CASSYLAGGTDTQYF. For the CDR3, the DNA is TGTGCCAGCAGTTACCTAGCGGGGGGCACAGATACGCAGTATTTT.